This is a list of T cell receptor beta chains from one sample in a study of T cell repertoires in cytomegalovirus infection. TCRdb recomputed calls from the reads with MiXCR, one row per CDR3 protein. The data contain about 740,000 distinct CDR3 sequences, under 40% of them singletons. Sequencing input: PBMCs. The receptor set was obtained from a human donor in good health (CMV status not recorded). Some clones in this sample may be carry-over from other donors' samples. Both conserved end residues are part of each CDR3. The D gene is left open where the match is weak. Part of the rows lack a size; the others show once, few, many or a class for expanded clones.

V	size	J	D	CDR3	DNA
TRBV28	few	TRBJ2-3	NA	CASSFFRLASSTDTQYF	TGTGCCAGCAGTTTTTTCCGGCTAGCGAGTAGCACAGATACGCAGTATTTT
TRBV12-3/TRBV12-4	NA	TRBJ1-6	NA	CASRLLPGINSPLHF	TGTGCCAGCAGGTTATTACCCGGAATTAATTCACCCCTCCACTTT
TRBV6-2/TRBV6-3	NA	TRBJ2-5	NA	CASSLRRFQETQYF	TGTGCCAGCAGTTTACGGCGTTTCCAAGAGACCCAGTACTTC
TRBV30	few	TRBJ2-3	NA	CAWSGPSIGDTQYF	TGTGCCTGGAGCGGACCGTCGATTGGGGATACGCAGTATTTT
TRBV20-1	few	TRBJ2-3	TRBD2	CSARAGLALSTDTQYF	TGCAGTGCTAGAGCGGGACTAGCCTTAAGCACAGATACGCAGTATTTT
TRBV11-2	few	TRBJ1-4	NA	CASSQGSGVGETNEKLFF	TGTGCCAGCAGCCAAGGTTCCGGGGTGGGCGAAACTAATGAAAAACTGTTTTTT
TRBV28	many	TRBJ2-4	NA	CASSLGTGKGIQYF	TGTGCCAGCAGTTTAGGGACTGGGAAAGGCATTCAGTACTTC
TRBV12-3/TRBV12-4	few	TRBJ2-1	NA	CASSFSLVGEQFF	TGTGCCAGCAGTTTCTCGCTAGTTGGGGAGCAGTTCTTC
TRBV6-5	NA	TRBJ1-6	TRBD1	CASSYSTGANSPLHF	TGTGCCAGCAGTTACTCGACAGGGGCAAATTCACCCCTCCACTTT
TRBV28	few	TRBJ1-6	NA	CASREGFNSPLHF	TGTGCCAGCAGGGAGGGGTTTAATTCACCCCTCCACTTT
TRBV7-8	NA	TRBJ1-1	NA	CFSSVGLNTEAFF	TGTTTCAGCAGCGTGGGCCTGAACACTGAAGCTTTCTTT
TRBV10-3	NA	TRBJ2-3	TRBD2	CAISDNVKRSGAETDTQYF	TGTGCCATCAGTGATAATGTAAAGCGTAGCGGGGCAGAAACAGATACGCAGTATTTT
TRBV7-6	NA	TRBJ2-2	NA	CASSLGTAANTGELFF	TGTGCCAGCAGCTTAGGGACAGCCGCGAACACCGGGGAGCTGTTTTTT
TRBV12-3/TRBV12-4	NA	TRBJ1-4	TRBD1	CASRGTGGESGEKLFF	TGTGCCAGCAGGGGGACAGGGGGCGAATCGGGTGAAAAACTGTTTTTT
TRBV6-6	NA	TRBJ1-2	NA	CASSLTLQLGVYTF	TGTGCCAGCAGTCTGACTCTACAGTTGGGGGTCTACACCTTC
TRBV28	few	TRBJ2-1	NA	CASIPRASGAYNEQFF	TGTGCCAGCATCCCTAGGGCCAGCGGAGCCTACAATGAGCAGTTCTTC
TRBV19	few	TRBJ2-7	NA	CASKRGAVSYEQYF	TGTGCCAGTAAACGGGGGGCGGTCTCCTACGAGCAGTACTTC
TRBV27	few	TRBJ2-3	NA	CASSLLRPARNTDTQYF	TGTGCCAGCAGTTTACTAAGACCGGCCAGGAACACAGATACGCAGTATTTT
TRBV19	NA	TRBJ2-7	NA	CASSIKRGVYEQYF	TGTGCCAGTAGTATAAAACGAGGGGTCTACGAGCAGTACTTC
TRBV7-9	few	TRBJ2-3	TRBD2	CASSHIAGPPDTQYF	TGTGCCAGCAGCCATATAGCGGGTCCCCCAGATACGCAGTATTTT
TRBV28	NA	TRBJ2-7	NA	CATGAILPTHEQYF	TGTGCCACCGGGGCAATCCTCCCCACCCACGAGCAGTACTTC
TRBV25-1	few	TRBJ1-1	TRBD1	CASRDTQGALNTEAFF	TGTGCCAGCAGGGACACACAGGGGGCTTTGAACACTGAAGCTTTCTTT
TRBV5-5	NA	TRBJ2-4	TRBD2	CASSLGLAGEHIQYF	TGTGCCAGCAGCTTGGGATTAGCGGGAGAACACATTCAGTACTTC
TRBV6-2/TRBV6-3	many	TRBJ2-2	NA	CASSLGVNGELFF	TGTGCCAGCAGTTTAGGGGTGAACGGGGAGCTGTTTTTT
TRBV7-6	NA	TRBJ2-7	TRBD1	CASSSSRDRVNSYEQYF	TGTGCCAGCAGCTCGAGTCGGGACAGGGTAAATTCCTACGAGCAGTACTTC
TRBV25-1	NA	TRBJ2-3	TRBD2	CASSELAVPDTQYF	TGTGCCAGCAGTGAACTAGCGGTTCCAGATACGCAGTATTTT
TRBV6-6	NA	TRBJ2-2	NA	CASSYRGSGELFF	TGTGCCAGCAGTTACAGGGGGTCGGGGGAGCTGTTTTTT
TRBV28	NA	TRBJ2-4	NA	CASTKLTGHEKNIQYF	TGTGCCAGCACCAAACTTACAGGGCACGAAAAAAACATTCAGTACTTC
TRBV6-1	NA	TRBJ2-1	TRBD1	CASRAPLGQGADNEQLF	TGTGCCAGCAGGGCTCCCTTAGGACAGGGGGCCGACAATGAGCAGTTATTC
TRBV5-4	NA	TRBJ2-1	NA	CASSSTKTRSDNEQFF	TGTGCCAGCAGCTCGACCAAGACGAGATCCGACAATGAGCAGTTCTTC
TRBV7-2	NA	TRBJ2-7	TRBD1	CASSLSPTGASQWEQYF	TGTGCCAGCAGCTTATCCCCGACAGGGGCGAGTCAGTGGGAGCAGTACTTC
TRBV2	few	TRBJ2-7	TRBD1	CASSGGDRGNYEQYF	TGTGCCAGCAGCGGGGGGGACAGGGGAAACTACGAGCAGTACTTC
TRBV12-3/TRBV12-4	many	TRBJ2-1	NA	CASSPKTTGWYNEQFF	TGTGCCAGCAGTCCCAAGACGACTGGGTGGTACAATGAGCAGTTCTTC
TRBV30	NA	TRBJ2-7	NA	CAWSVGSGVEQYF	TGTGCCTGGAGTGTAGGGTCAGGGGTCGAGCAGTACTTC
TRBV6-2/TRBV6-3	NA	TRBJ1-5	TRBD1	CASSYVTGGWSNQPQHF	TGTGCCAGCAGTTACGTGACAGGGGGCTGGAGCAATCAGCCCCAGCATTTT
TRBV7-8	NA	TRBJ2-2	NA	CASSRPGAAPTGELFF	TGTGCCAGCAGCAGACCAGGGGCGGCACCCACCGGGGAGCTGTTTTTT
TRBV5-6	few	TRBJ1-1	NA	CASSFVAMNTEAFF	TGTGCCAGCAGCTTTGTAGCCATGAACACTGAAGCTTTCTTT
TRBV20-1	NA	TRBJ2-2	NA	CSAPVDPRGQLFF	TGCAGTGCCCCCGTGGACCCGCGCGGGCAGCTGTTTTTT
TRBV12-3/TRBV12-4	NA	TRBJ1-5	NA	CASSLARVGGGYNQPQHF	TGTGCCAGCAGTTTAGCCCGGGTGGGTGGCGGATATAATCAGCCCCAGCATTTT
TRBV12-3/TRBV12-4	NA	TRBJ2-5	TRBD2	CASSSTSGGETQYF	TGTGCCAGCAGCTCGACTAGCGGCGGAGAGACCCAGTACTTC
TRBV15	NA	TRBJ2-3	NA	CATSRDISDTQYF	TGTGCCACCAGCAGAGATATATCAGATACGCAGTATTTT
TRBV7-9	few	TRBJ2-3	NA	CASKGGPSTDTQYF	TGTGCCAGCAAAGGCGGGCCATCCACAGATACGCAGTATTTT
TRBV20-1	NA	TRBJ2-5	NA	CSAKGPSAYQETQYF	TGCAGTGCCAAGGGGCCTAGCGCGTACCAAGAGACCCAGTACTTC
TRBV20-1	few	TRBJ2-5	NA	CSARSRFLAYQETQYF	TGCAGTGCTCGATCGCGCTTTCTAGCGTACCAAGAGACCCAGTACTTC
TRBV20-1	few	TRBJ1-1	TRBD1	CSARDMGDRGNTEAFF	TGCAGTGCTAGAGATATGGGTGACAGGGGCAACACTGAAGCTTTCTTT
TRBV7-6	many	TRBJ1-4	NA	CASSLRQDSTNEKLFF	TGTGCCAGCAGCCTCCGACAGGACTCAACTAATGAAAAACTGTTTTTT
TRBV2	NA	TRBJ1-1	NA	CASSETGMNTEAFF	TGTGCCAGCAGTGAAACAGGAATGAACACTGAAGCTTTCTTT
TRBV15	NA	TRBJ1-5	NA	CATSRDGGFASCNQPQHF	TGTGCCACCAGCAGAGATGGGGGCTTCGCTTCCTGCAATCAGCCCCAGCATTTT
TRBV7-3	few	TRBJ2-2	TRBD1	CASSLIGGSGELFF	TGTGCCAGCAGCTTAATAGGGGGCTCCGGGGAGCTGTTTTTT
TRBV6-2/TRBV6-3	NA	TRBJ2-7	TRBD2	CASSRDSARGRGRSFYEQYF	TGTGCCAGCAGCCGAGACAGCGCGCGCGGCCGCGGGAGGTCATTCTACGAGCAGTACTTC
TRBV12-3/TRBV12-4	NA	TRBJ2-3	TRBD1	CASSLAGTGPDTQYF	TGTGCCAGCAGTTTAGCGGGGACAGGACCAGATACGCAGTATTTT
TRBV7-2	NA	TRBJ1-1	NA	CSSSPAWRELSGAFF	TGTTCCAGCAGCCCCGCGTGGAGGGAACTTAGTGGAGCTTTCTTT
TRBV6-6	NA	TRBJ2-1	TRBD1	CASSYEGARINEQFF	TGTGCCAGCAGTTATGAGGGGGCGAGGATAAATGAGCAGTTCTTC